This T cell receptor beta chain is from a study of cytomegalovirus exposure and HLA in healthy donors (dated by TCRdb to about 2017). Broadly, across the study: In an earlier analysis of several hundred of the donors, about 270 Gb of sequence data and 90 million to 120 million unique TCR beta sequences from roughly 200 million T cells were reported. Approximately 310 gigabases of sequencing data and roughly 90 million unique TCR sequences were included in an early release covering about 700 HLA-typed donors. Among the roughly 400 genotyped donors, roughly 80% belonged to the genetic ancestry cluster associated with self-reported Caucasian donors. The study aimed to test whether signatures of past pathogen exposure could be identified by cataloging public T cell receptors. Using immunosequencing, the study profiled T cell repertoires from 640 or so subjects and related those repertoires to cytomegalovirus serostatus. In addition to the first cohort of around 670 subjects, a separate validation cohort of 120 different subjects was used. To predict cytomegalovirus infection status, the study brought together high-throughput TCR immunosequencing, statistical association of individual TCRs with disease status, and machine learning. A later analysis re-examined previously published TCR beta repertoires from hundreds of donors and added high-resolution HLA genotyping to investigate patterns of TCR occurrence. Rather than using new phenotypic data, the later analysis identified candidate immune exposures from TCR beta sequences and from how often those sequences occurred across donors. An earlier analysis of 587 of the donors applied high-throughput TCR beta sequencing to assess whether each TCR beta V gene segment acted as functional or pseudogenic. Alongside the repertoire data, information on donor age, sex, ethnicity and CMV serostatus was compiled. In a later genetic analysis, genome-wide SNP genotypes for about 55% of the roughly 670 donors were used, and that subset was treated as a discovery cohort. Every repertoire in the discovery cohort had been generated on one and the same sequencing platform. HLA typing included class I and class II loci at four-digit resolution. Typing coverage varied by locus: about 629-630 donors for A, B, C, DRB1 and DQB1; 522 for DQA1; more than 600 for DPA1; 450 to 480 for DPB1. Because of strong linkage in the cohort, a handful of DR-DQ haplotypes were treated as single units for association and clustering. Across approximately 400 genotyped donors of the cohort, an average of roughly 250,000 unique TCR beta nucleotide sequences per donor were sequenced, and roughly 18% of those sequences were non-productive. Paper-wide results and their limitations: When HLA alleles, especially DR and DQ, strongly co-occurred, TCR associations were difficult to assign to individual alleles. A further reported finding was that TCR beta sequences accurately predicted the HLA-A and HLA-B alleles for most subjects in the first cohort. The authors suggested that the approach could potentially be extended to other disease states and immunological phenotypes. Sequencing depth was assumed to be roughly uniform across donors in the presence/absence analyses, though that assumption may not hold. In a later genetic analysis, fewer N-insertions in productive TCRs were reported among donors in an Asian-associated ancestry cluster than the roughly 640-donor mean. Broadly in line with IMGT annotations, most TCR beta V segments showed up in productive rearrangements about 87% or about 30% of the time in an earlier analysis of 450 to 600 of the donors. According to a later analysis, TCR association rates differed among HLA loci, with DRB1 alleles showing the most associated TCRs and HLA-C alleles showing the fewest. The study gave a list of 150 to 200 TCR beta chains associated with cytomegalovirus. The classifier was reported to diagnose cytomegalovirus status with high specificity and sensitivity in both the original cohort and the validation cohort. In a later analysis, HLA-associated TCR beta chains were found to be more clonally expanded and to have lower generation probabilities than equally common non-associated chains. Roughly 17 rarely observed V segments, including chromosome 9 orphons, were excluded from the earlier analysis of several hundred of the donors because counts were too low. For the cohort, immune exposure information was limited to CMV serostatus. Only TCR beta chains were sequenced in this cohort, and the absence of alpha or paired-chain data limited detectable features. Some IMGT-functional V segments, including TRBV6-2 and TRBV6-3, could not be distinguished by the 87-base-pair reads and were therefore excluded. Correlated functional status among segregating V segments might reflect linkage disequilibrium, but an unknown experimental factor could not be ruled out. In a later analysis, most CMV-associated TCR beta chains were found to appear HLA-restricted, with HLA associations seemingly driven largely by CMV exposure. The sequencing pipeline was judged likely to have produced a cluster of highly shared sequence variants as a technical artifact. While some public TCRs were present in many individuals, most TCR sequences turned up only very rarely across donors. Because some donors lacked HLA typing at each locus, the association tests relied only on the typed subset. Three of the identified cytomegalovirus-associated TCR beta chains were confirmed in vitro to be specific for cytomegalovirus antigens. In a later analysis, about 17,000 TCR beta sequences were associated with specific HLA alleles at a false discovery rate of 0.05. In a later analysis, several top co-occurrence clusters were reported to appear linked to parvovirus B19, influenza, CMV and Epstein-Barr virus. A later genetic analysis associated a missense DCLRE1C variant with V-gene and J-gene trimming of TCR beta chains, and an independent cohort replicated the association.

The cohort was made up of about 610 healthy bone marrow donors. At the time of sampling, all cohort members were nominally healthy, though unrecorded immune exposures were likely present. The donor was CMV seropositive and was included in the group of 289 seropositive cohort members. A peripheral blood sample was collected from each donor, and TCR beta sequencing was performed on peripheral blood mononuclear cells. The Qiagen DNeasy Blood Extraction Kit was used to extract genomic DNA from the blood cell samples. The V and J ends are trimmed by 1 base and 4 bases, leaving 11 bases between them. As encoded in the germline V gene (reference sequence), CDR1 is LNHNV while CDR2 is YYDKDF. Inclusive of the bounding cysteine and phenylalanine, the CDR3 is 14 residues long. Of all the DNA, just the CDR3 is kept, 42 bases in frame from base 1. Libraries were constructed by the immunoSEQ multiplex PCR assay. For the multiplex PCR, a mixture combining 60 forward primers for TCR Vbeta segments and 13 reverse primers for TCR Jbeta segments was used. The CDR3 region of rearranged TCR beta genes was amplified from genomic DNA with a multiplex PCR assay. On the Illumina HiSeq System, the amplified TCR beta libraries were sequenced as 87-base-pair reads. In the original analysis: In a later analysis, tens of millions of unique TCR beta chains were counted across the roughly 610 repertoires, and approximately 11 million of these chains were shared by at least two donors. To remove PCR and sequencing errors, raw reads were error-corrected and collapsed into unique sequences using a nearest-neighbor algorithm that merged closely related sequences. Alignment of CDR3 sequences to IMGT reference sequences was used to assign V, D and J gene segments. For a sequence to be retained, a match of at least six nucleotides was required to both a V gene segment and a J gene segment. A rearrangement was called productive if the CDR3 had no stop codons and remained in frame with V and J, and every other rearrangement was called non-productive. Following IMGT convention, CDR3 was defined as the stretch from the second conserved V-encoded cysteine to the conserved J-encoded phenylalanine. The earlier analysis of about 560 of the donors excluded any sequence lacking an unambiguous match to a single V gene segment. An earlier analysis of a few hundred of the donors classified V segments as functional when productive rearrangements were above 56.7% and as segregating when the standard deviation between donors was above 5%. A statistical classification framework was built to diagnose cytomegalovirus status from the catalog of TCR beta chain sequences. In a later analysis, V and J genes were assigned by comparing TCR nucleotide sequences against IMGT/GENE-DB human TR gene sequences. A later analysis assigned CDR3 sequences and most-parsimonious VDJ recombination scenarios with the TCRdist pipeline. In a later analysis, each TCR beta chain was defined by its CDR3 amino acid sequence together with its V-gene family, and reads without a unique V-gene family were excluded. To address suspected cross-contamination and a sequencing artifact, a later analysis removed 592 highly shared, low-generation-probability nucleotide sequences. For each public chain, a later analysis derived a clonal expansion index from normalized ranks of inferred template counts within each repertoire. A later analysis computed generation probabilities with a VDJ recombination model fitted to out-of-frame rearrangements, and checked the results against IGoR. A later analysis scored TCR-TCR, TCR-HLA and TCR-CMV co-occurrence with hypergeometric tests, applying a repertoire-size bias correction to TCR pairs. False discovery rates were estimated in a later analysis by permuting HLA or CMV assignments 20 times. In a later analysis, co-occurring TCRs were grouped using DBSCAN, and TCRdist sequence similarity was added for clustering within HLA-allele-positive subsets. For co-occurrence clustering, repertoires with fewer than 30,000 or more than 120,000 public chains were excluded, along with four or five repertoires with anomalous nucleotide sharing. In its TCRdb copy, this immuneACCESS table keeps in-frame sequences only and misses some clones. Where compared with another copy, unresolved V genes explain less than half of these, and the others have no known cause. The D gene and trimming were derived from the DNA, and the V and J assignments and clone size from that table. For this sample there are 100,000 to 150,000 clones; approximately 87% appear just once. About 19% of the sample is taken by the ten largest.

A note on this clone: The specificity of this receptor is unknown. No base-level quality is on record; no much larger clone is a single base apart.

The chain joins TRBV15 to TRBJ2-7, and the D gene may be TRBD2, 7 bases matching. This sequence was found in a man younger than 35 in good health and CMV-seropositive. Material for sequencing was PBMCs. This receptor has the CDR3 CATSRVGGGYEQYF. In nucleotide form, the sequence is TGTGCCACCAGCAGAGTAGGGGGGGGATACGAGCAGTACTTC.